This entry lists 10 T cell receptor beta chains sequenced from one sample in a study of blood T cell repertoires in COVID-19. Clones were read by immunoSEQ multiplex PCR, and TCRdb kept only the in-frame ones, dropping some. The sample includes roughly 230,000 clones, less than 85% of them seen just once. The sample was peripheral blood. These receptor sequences come from a woman of 80 years or more with acute or convalescent COVID-19.

A single count supports this clone. This chain links TRBV7-2 with TRBJ1-2, with 9 nucleotides matching TRBD1. V trimming: 2 bases; J trimming: 8 bases; junction bases outside the gene matches: 6. The CDR3 totals 14 residues. CDR1 SGHTA and CDR2 FQGNSA come from the germline V gene. CDR3 coding DNA: TGTGCCAGCAGCTTAATTGACAGGGGGGGAGGCTACACCTTC. It codes for CASSLIDRGGGYTF.

The gene calls are TRBV6-5 and TRBJ2-1; possible D gene TRBD2, 5 bases. The CDR3 length is 11 residues. Germline CDR1 and CDR2: MNHEY and SVGAGI. V was shortened by 10 bases and J by 9 bases, with 13 bases between the two germline ends. The CDR3 DNA reads as TGTGCCACCGCCCGCGGGTTTGAGCAGTTCTTC. Its protein product is CATARGFEQFF.

The rearrangement links TRBV7-2 to TRBJ2-1; 7 nucleotides agree with TRBD1. Germline CDR1 reads SGHTA; CDR2 reads FQGNSA. J lost 3 bases, V lost 5 bases, and 7 bases had no gene match. This CDR3 contains 15 residues. CDR3 amino acids: CASSPATGSYNEQFF. For the CDR3, the DNA is TGTGCCAGCAGCCCGGCGACAGGGAGCTACAATGAGCAGTTCTTC.

This rearrangement joins TRBV5-1 to TRBJ1-1; no definite D call. Germline CDR1 SGHRS, CDR2 YFSETQ. The CDR3 covers 15 residues. V was clipped by 0 bases and J by 1 base, with 10 bases between them. The CDR3: CASSLDRPGNTEAFF. The CDR3 bases are TGCGCCAGCAGCTTGGATCGGCCGGGGAACACTGAAGCTTTCTTT.

V is TRBV7-2 and J is TRBJ1-1, with D hard to call. V was pared by 2 bases and J by 3 bases, with 7 bases between. From germline, CDR1 is SGHTA and CDR2 FQGNSA. The CDR3 length is 13 residues. The CDR3 DNA follows: TGTGCCAGCAGCTTATACGGGGACACTGAAGCTTTCTTT. Translation: CASSLYGDTEAFF.

This clone was seen many times. The rearrangement joins TRBV2 to TRBJ1-2, with unresolved D. Germline lookup yields CDR1 SNHLY and CDR2 FYNNEI. Trimming cost V 6 bases and J 8 bases, with 10 bases left between them. The CDR3 consists of 11 residues. CDR3 in amino acids: CASRPTRGYTF. In DNA, the CDR3 is TGTGCCAGCAGGCCTACTCGGGGCTACACCTTC.

The chain combines TRBV9 with TRBJ1-2; D might be TRBD1 (6 bases). This CDR3 region has 14 residues. In germline, CDR1 is SGDLS, CDR2 YYNGEE. The ends were cut back, 1 base at V and 1 base at J, with 8 bases in the middle. CDR3 coding DNA: TGTGCCAGCAGCGTACAGGGGAATAACTATGGCTACACCTTC. Its protein product is CASSVQGNNYGYTF. Complete variable domain (other parts from reference TRBV9 and TRBJ1-2): DSGVTQTPKHLITATGQRVTLRCSPRSGDLSVYWYQQSLDQGLQFLIQYYNGEERAKGNILERFSAQQFPDLHSELNLSSLELGDSALYFCASSVQGNNYGYTFGSGTRLTVV.

This clone turned up a few times. This rearrangement joins TRBV11-2 to TRBJ2-4, with 9 bases fitting TRBD1. CDR1 and CDR2 (germline): SGHAT, FQNNGV. The CDR3 consists of 17 residues. J gave up 4 bases and V 4 bases, and 11 bases lay outside the gene matches. CDR3 coding DNA: TGTGCCAGCAGCTCCCACGGGTCAGACAGGGGGAAAAACATTCAGTACTTC. It translates to CASSSHGSDRGKNIQYF.

This clone appeared a few times. This sequence joins TRBV2 and TRBJ1-1; D gene uncertain. Trimming pared 6 bases from V and 6 bases from J, leaving 14 bases between. The V gene's germline CDR1 is SNHLY and CDR2 FYNNEI. The CDR3 totals 13 residues. For the CDR3, the DNA is TGTGCCAGCAGGACGGAGCCCTTCGCTGAAGCTTTCTTT. Translated: CASRTEPFAEAFF. Combining the CDR3 with reference TRBV2 and TRBJ1-1 gives the whole variable domain EPEVTQTPSHQVTQMGQEVILRCVPISNHLYFYWYRQILGQKVEFLVSFYNNEISEKSEIFDDQFSVERPDGSNFTLKIRSTKLEDSAMYFCASRTEPFAEAFFGQGTRLTVV.

As regards this clone: The junction does not match germline at one end; this may be a read error. The gene calls are TRBV7-3 and TRBJ1-1; D is undetermined. The CDR3 runs 13 residues. Germline V gene lookup returns CDR1 SGHTA and CDR2 FQGTGA. The CDR3: CASSQGVGTEASF. The CDR3 DNA reads TGTGCCAGCAGCCAAGGTGTGGGCACTGAAGCTTCCTTT.